The present TCR beta chain was sequenced within a study of T cells after yellow fever vaccination. Trimming took 1 base from V and 5 from J, leaving 18 bases between them. Germline V gene data show CDR1 as SGHNT and CDR2 as YYREEE (reference sequence). CDR3 size: 16 residues. Worth noting for this clonotype: Its target is not known.

MiXCR was run by TCRdb on the 5' RACE reads, yielding one entry per CDR3 protein. This sample has 250,000 to 400,000 distinct CDR3 sequences, with roughly 4.3% found just once. Points from the study as a whole: Only a small proportion of the clonotypes turned up in both the CD4 and the CD8 compartments, likely arising from convergent recombination. Peaking faster, on day 5 versus 15, the secondary response was nonetheless weaker. Detected again after the booster were most primary-vaccination clones, at 96% CD4 and 70% to 90% CD8.

The rearrangement uses TRBV5-4 and TRBJ2-5, with D possibly matching TRBD2 (6 bases). The TCR was taken from a man younger than 35 who received the YFV17D yellow fever vaccine. This specimen was PBMCs, taken 5 days after the yellow fever booster vaccination. The DNA of the CDR3 is TGTGCCAGCAGCTTGATTCGGATCGGACTAACGGAGACCCAGTACTTC. As protein: CASSLIRIGLTETQYF.